The T cell receptor beta chain under discussion was sequenced for a study of cytomegalovirus exposure and HLA in healthy donors. Primers for the PCR totalled 60 Vbeta and 13 Jbeta. Here immunoSEQ multiplex PCR was the method, and the copy in TCRdb shows in-frame clones only, minus some. The table shows around 150,000 clones, with about 60% occurring only once. Study findings and constraints: Per published accounts, TCR beta sequences correctly predicted the HLA-A and HLA-B alleles of most subjects.

In germline, CDR1 is SGDLS, CDR2 YYNGEE. With 0 bases removed from V and 9 bases from J, the gap between germline ends came to 16 bases. The CDR3 has 15 residues. Remarks on this clone: The target antigen is unknown.

The chain is built from TRBV9 and TRBJ2-1, with a tentative D call TRBD1 (5 bases). Sequenced material: PBMCs. The source is a woman aged 60 to 75 in good health and CMV-seropositive. For the CDR3, the DNA is TGTGCCAGCAGCGTAGTTACAGGTTCACGGTCTGAGCAGTTCTTC. Amino acids: CASSVVTGSRSEQFF.